These T cell receptor beta chains were read from a single sample in a study of T-cell memory formation after mild COVID-19. TCRdb reprocessed the 5' RACE reads via MiXCR and lists one record per CDR3 protein. The sample lists more than 300,000 distinct CDR3 sequences, roughly 13% occurring once. Material: PBMCs or a T cell subset sorted from them (not recorded which). The receptors come from a man younger than 35 who had mild COVID-19 (a few samples of this study predate the infection). Cell type and time point are not known. Both conserved end residues are part of each CDR3. A D gene is named only where the DNA matches it firmly. The listing skips clone size in some rows; elsewhere it reads once, few, many or a size class.

v_call,clone_size,j_call,d_call,cdr3_nt,cdr3_aa
TRBV6-5,NA,TRBJ2-5,TRBD2,TGTGCCAGCAGTCCTAGGACTAGCGGTAAAGAGACCCAGTACTTC,CASSPRTSGKETQYF
TRBV7-2,NA,TRBJ1-5,NA,TGTGCCAGCAGCTTAGCCGCACAGAATTATCAGCCCCAGCATTTT,CASSLAAQNYQPQHF
TRBV6-5,many,TRBJ1-4,NA,TGTGCCAGCAGTTACGCGGGACCGGGAAGGGGACTGTTTTTT,CASSYAGPGRGLFF
TRBV29-1,NA,TRBJ2-5,NA,TGCAGCGTTGAAGGGCGCGAAGACGGAGAAGAGACCCAGTACTTC,CSVEGREDGEETQYF
TRBV7-8,NA,TRBJ2-1,NA,TGTGCCAGCAGCTTAGAACAGGCCCTCGATGAGCAGTTCTTC,CASSLEQALDEQFF
TRBV4-1,NA,TRBJ2-7,NA,TGCGCCAGCAGCCAAGAAGGGTATTTTGGGTCCTACGAGCAGTACTTC,CASSQEGYFGSYEQYF
TRBV19,NA,TRBJ1-5,TRBD1,TGTGCCAGTAGCCCTAACAGGGGAGGCGATCAGCCCCAGCATTTT,CASSPNRGGDQPQHF
TRBV18,few,TRBJ1-5,NA,TGTGCCAGCTCACCGGCTATAGGAGATGATCAGCCCCAGCATTTT,CASSPAIGDDQPQHF
TRBV3-1,NA,TRBJ1-2,TRBD1,TGTGCCAGCAGCCCGACACAGGGGGCGGGAGGCTACACCTTC,CASSPTQGAGGYTF
TRBV6-2/TRBV6-3,few,TRBJ1-1,NA,TGTGCCAGCAGTTACCCGTCGAACACTGAAGCTTTCTTT,CASSYPSNTEAFF
TRBV6-6,few,TRBJ1-1,NA,TGTGCCAGCACTCCGGACAGTATGAACACTGAAGCTTTCTTT,CASTPDSMNTEAFF
TRBV12-3/TRBV12-4,few,TRBJ1-5,NA,TGTGCCAGCAGCCGGGCCGGGGGTGGCAATCAGCCCCAGCATTTT,CASSRAGGGNQPQHF
TRBV10-2,NA,TRBJ2-3,TRBD2,TGCGCCAGCAGTGAGTTGCCCCCGGGACTAGCGGGGACTAGCACAGATACGCAGTATTTT,CASSELPPGLAGTSTDTQYF
TRBV7-9,NA,TRBJ2-3,NA,TGTGCCAGCAGAAGCCGGACTAACACAGATACGCAGTATTTT,CASRSRTNTDTQYF
TRBV7-8,NA,TRBJ1-2,NA,TGTGCCAGCACCCTGGGGGGGGAGGGATTCTATGGCTACACCTTC,CASTLGGEGFYGYTF
TRBV5-1,NA,TRBJ2-1,TRBD2,TGCGCCAGCAGCTCCCGGGGCCTAGCGGTGAATGAGCAGTTCTTC,CASSSRGLAVNEQFF
TRBV20-1,NA,TRBJ2-7,NA,TGCAGTGGCAGACCGGGACTCGCCTCCTACGAGCAGTACTTC,CSGRPGLASYEQYF
TRBV7-2,NA,TRBJ2-3,TRBD2,TGTGCCAGCAGCTTATCTAGCGGGGGCACAGATACGCAGTATTTT,CASSLSSGGTDTQYF
TRBV5-1,NA,TRBJ2-1,NA,TGCGCCAGCAGCTCGGACCTAGCGATGCCCCAGTTCTTC,CASSSDLAMPQFF
TRBV5-1,NA,TRBJ2-1,TRBD1,TGCGCCAGCAGCTTGGGGGACAGGGAGCATGAGCAGTTCTTC,CASSLGDREHEQFF
TRBV5-1,NA,TRBJ2-7,NA,TGCGCCAGCAGCTTCGACAGCCCGGTCTACGAGCAGTACTTC,CASSFDSPVYEQYF
TRBV7-8,NA,TRBJ2-5,NA,TGTGCCAGCAGCCTAAGTGCAGGGGCCCCATCGTGGGAGACCCAGTACTTC,CASSLSAGAPSWETQYF
TRBV12-5,NA,TRBJ2-5,NA,TGTGCTAGTGGTTTGTACCCTGGAGAGACCCAGTACTTC,CASGLYPGETQYF
TRBV7-2,NA,TRBJ2-7,NA,TGTGCCAGCGGTAAAACCAACTACGAGCAGTACTTC,CASGKTNYEQYF
TRBV2,few,TRBJ2-5,TRBD2,TGTGCCAGCAGGGTCGGGGGGACCGCCATATCCACCCAGTACTTC,CASRVGGTAISTQYF
TRBV5-1,NA,TRBJ2-3,TRBD2,TGCGCCAGCAGCATACTAGCGGGGGTTAAGGATACGCAGTATTTT,CASSILAGVKDTQYF
TRBV24-1,NA,TRBJ2-5,NA,TGTGCCACCAGTGATTCCGGGCCAGTGGGAGAGACCCAGTACTTC,CATSDSGPVGETQYF
TRBV4-1,NA,TRBJ1-1,TRBD1,TGCGCCAGCAGCCAAGATGCGGTGTGGGGGACAGGGGGGTGGGACACTGAAGCTTTCTTT,CASSQDAVWGTGGWDTEAFF
TRBV4-3,NA,TRBJ2-1,NA,TGCGCCAGCAGGAAGGGAGACGAGCAGTTCTTC,CASRKGDEQFF
TRBV20-1,NA,TRBJ2-3,NA,TGCAGTGCTAGTTACGAGACAGATACGCAGTATTTT,CSASYETDTQYF
TRBV6-2/TRBV6-3,NA,TRBJ2-7,NA,TGTGCCAGCAGTTACGGGACCCGGACCGAGCAGTACTTC,CASSYGTRTEQYF
TRBV6-5,few,TRBJ2-5,NA,TGTGCCAGCAGTTCCTTCGGCCAGACCCAGTACTTC,CASSSFGQTQYF
TRBV28,many,TRBJ2-3,TRBD2,TGTGCCACGAGCGGGGGGGCGAGGGATACGCAGTATTTT,CATSGGARDTQYF
TRBV20-1,many,TRBJ1-2,NA,TGCAGTGCTAGAGTCCCACCGGACTCCGGCTATGGCTACACCTTC,CSARVPPDSGYGYTF
TRBV29-1,few,TRBJ2-7,NA,TGCAGCGTTGAAGGGCCGGGTGAGTCCTACGAGCAGTACTTC,CSVEGPGESYEQYF
TRBV12-3/TRBV12-4,few,TRBJ1-2,TRBD1,TGTGCCAGCAGTTTATTGGGACAGGGACCATCTAACTATGGCTACACCTTC,CASSLLGQGPSNYGYTF
TRBV19,NA,TRBJ1-2,TRBD1,TGTGCCAGTAGCCCGGGACAGGGGGCAATCTATGGCTACACCTTC,CASSPGQGAIYGYTF
TRBV7-9,NA,TRBJ1-1,NA,TGTGCCAGCAGCTCCGGACGGGAGAACACTGAAGCTTTCTTT,CASSSGRENTEAFF
TRBV4-3,many,TRBJ2-1,TRBD2,TGCGCCAGCAGCTCTGGGGTCCGGGGGGATGAGCAGTTCTTC,CASSSGVRGDEQFF
TRBV12-3/TRBV12-4,NA,TRBJ1-5,NA,TGTGCCAGCAGGGGAATTGGAGAGAATCAGCCCCAGCATTTT,CASRGIGENQPQHF
TRBV19,once,TRBJ1-6,NA,TGTGCCAGTAGTCCTTACAGAGGTTCACCCCTCCACTTT,CASSPYRGSPLHF
TRBV9,NA,TRBJ2-5,TRBD1,TGTGCCAGCAGCGTCACAGGGGGCAGGCAAGAGACCCAGTACTTC,CASSVTGGRQETQYF
TRBV7-3,NA,TRBJ1-2,TRBD1,TGTGCCAGCAGCATAATTAGACAGGGAGGGGGCTACACCTTC,CASSIIRQGGGYTF
TRBV3-1,NA,TRBJ2-1,NA,TGTGCCAGCAGCCGGGCGGGTTCCTACAATGAGCAGTTCTTC,CASSRAGSYNEQFF